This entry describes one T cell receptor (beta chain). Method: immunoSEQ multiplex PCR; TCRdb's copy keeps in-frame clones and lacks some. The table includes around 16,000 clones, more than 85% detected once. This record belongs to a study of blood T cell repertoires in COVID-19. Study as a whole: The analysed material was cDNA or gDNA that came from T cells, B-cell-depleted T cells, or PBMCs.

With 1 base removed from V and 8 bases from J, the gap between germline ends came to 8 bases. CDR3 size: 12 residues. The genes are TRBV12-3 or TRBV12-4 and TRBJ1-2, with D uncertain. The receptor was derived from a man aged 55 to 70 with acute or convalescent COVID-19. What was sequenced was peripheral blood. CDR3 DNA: TGTGCCAGCAGTTTAGATCGGTCGGGCTACACCTTC. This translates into CASSLDRSGYTF.